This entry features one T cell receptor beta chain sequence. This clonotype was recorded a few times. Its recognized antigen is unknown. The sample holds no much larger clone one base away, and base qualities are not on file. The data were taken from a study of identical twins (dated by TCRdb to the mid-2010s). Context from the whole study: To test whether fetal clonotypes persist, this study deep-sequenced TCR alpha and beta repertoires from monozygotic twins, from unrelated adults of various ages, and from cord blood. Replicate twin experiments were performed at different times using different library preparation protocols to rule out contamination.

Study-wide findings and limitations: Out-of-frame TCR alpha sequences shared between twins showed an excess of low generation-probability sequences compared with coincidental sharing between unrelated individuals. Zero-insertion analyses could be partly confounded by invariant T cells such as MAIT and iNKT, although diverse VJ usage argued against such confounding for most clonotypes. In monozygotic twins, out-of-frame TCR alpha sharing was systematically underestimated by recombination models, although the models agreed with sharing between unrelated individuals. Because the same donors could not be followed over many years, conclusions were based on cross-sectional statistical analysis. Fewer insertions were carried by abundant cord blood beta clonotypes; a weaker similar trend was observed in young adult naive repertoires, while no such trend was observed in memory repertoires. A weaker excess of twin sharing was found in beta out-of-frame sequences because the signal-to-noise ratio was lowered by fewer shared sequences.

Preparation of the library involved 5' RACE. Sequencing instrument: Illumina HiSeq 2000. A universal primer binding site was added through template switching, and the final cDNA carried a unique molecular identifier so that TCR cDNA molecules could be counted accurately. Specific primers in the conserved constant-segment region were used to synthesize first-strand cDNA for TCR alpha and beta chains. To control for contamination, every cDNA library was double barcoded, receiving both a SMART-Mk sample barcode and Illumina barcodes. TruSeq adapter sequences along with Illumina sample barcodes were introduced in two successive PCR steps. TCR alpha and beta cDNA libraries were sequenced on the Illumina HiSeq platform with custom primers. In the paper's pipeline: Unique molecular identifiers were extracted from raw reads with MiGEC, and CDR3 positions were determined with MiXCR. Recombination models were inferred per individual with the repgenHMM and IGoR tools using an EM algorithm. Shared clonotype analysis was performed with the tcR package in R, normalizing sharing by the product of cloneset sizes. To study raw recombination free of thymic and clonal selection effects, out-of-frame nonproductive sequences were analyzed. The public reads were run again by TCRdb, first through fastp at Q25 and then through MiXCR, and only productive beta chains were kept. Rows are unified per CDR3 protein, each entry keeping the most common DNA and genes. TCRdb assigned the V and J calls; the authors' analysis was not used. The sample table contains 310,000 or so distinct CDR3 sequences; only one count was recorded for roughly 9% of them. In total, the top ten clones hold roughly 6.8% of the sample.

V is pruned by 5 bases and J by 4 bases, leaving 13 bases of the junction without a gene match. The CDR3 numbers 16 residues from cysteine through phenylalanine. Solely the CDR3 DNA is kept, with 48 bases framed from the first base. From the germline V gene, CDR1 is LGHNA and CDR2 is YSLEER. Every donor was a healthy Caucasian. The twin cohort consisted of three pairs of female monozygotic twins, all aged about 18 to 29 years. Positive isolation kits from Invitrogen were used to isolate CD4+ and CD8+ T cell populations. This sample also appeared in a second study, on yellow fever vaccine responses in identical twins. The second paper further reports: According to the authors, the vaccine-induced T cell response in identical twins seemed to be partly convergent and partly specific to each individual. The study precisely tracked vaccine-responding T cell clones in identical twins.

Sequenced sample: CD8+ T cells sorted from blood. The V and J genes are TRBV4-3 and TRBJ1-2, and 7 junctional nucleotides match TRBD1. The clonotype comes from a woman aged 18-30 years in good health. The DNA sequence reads TGCGCCAGCAGCTCCAAACCTACAGGGGATCCCTATGGCTACACCTTC. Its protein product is CASSSKPTGDPYGYTF.